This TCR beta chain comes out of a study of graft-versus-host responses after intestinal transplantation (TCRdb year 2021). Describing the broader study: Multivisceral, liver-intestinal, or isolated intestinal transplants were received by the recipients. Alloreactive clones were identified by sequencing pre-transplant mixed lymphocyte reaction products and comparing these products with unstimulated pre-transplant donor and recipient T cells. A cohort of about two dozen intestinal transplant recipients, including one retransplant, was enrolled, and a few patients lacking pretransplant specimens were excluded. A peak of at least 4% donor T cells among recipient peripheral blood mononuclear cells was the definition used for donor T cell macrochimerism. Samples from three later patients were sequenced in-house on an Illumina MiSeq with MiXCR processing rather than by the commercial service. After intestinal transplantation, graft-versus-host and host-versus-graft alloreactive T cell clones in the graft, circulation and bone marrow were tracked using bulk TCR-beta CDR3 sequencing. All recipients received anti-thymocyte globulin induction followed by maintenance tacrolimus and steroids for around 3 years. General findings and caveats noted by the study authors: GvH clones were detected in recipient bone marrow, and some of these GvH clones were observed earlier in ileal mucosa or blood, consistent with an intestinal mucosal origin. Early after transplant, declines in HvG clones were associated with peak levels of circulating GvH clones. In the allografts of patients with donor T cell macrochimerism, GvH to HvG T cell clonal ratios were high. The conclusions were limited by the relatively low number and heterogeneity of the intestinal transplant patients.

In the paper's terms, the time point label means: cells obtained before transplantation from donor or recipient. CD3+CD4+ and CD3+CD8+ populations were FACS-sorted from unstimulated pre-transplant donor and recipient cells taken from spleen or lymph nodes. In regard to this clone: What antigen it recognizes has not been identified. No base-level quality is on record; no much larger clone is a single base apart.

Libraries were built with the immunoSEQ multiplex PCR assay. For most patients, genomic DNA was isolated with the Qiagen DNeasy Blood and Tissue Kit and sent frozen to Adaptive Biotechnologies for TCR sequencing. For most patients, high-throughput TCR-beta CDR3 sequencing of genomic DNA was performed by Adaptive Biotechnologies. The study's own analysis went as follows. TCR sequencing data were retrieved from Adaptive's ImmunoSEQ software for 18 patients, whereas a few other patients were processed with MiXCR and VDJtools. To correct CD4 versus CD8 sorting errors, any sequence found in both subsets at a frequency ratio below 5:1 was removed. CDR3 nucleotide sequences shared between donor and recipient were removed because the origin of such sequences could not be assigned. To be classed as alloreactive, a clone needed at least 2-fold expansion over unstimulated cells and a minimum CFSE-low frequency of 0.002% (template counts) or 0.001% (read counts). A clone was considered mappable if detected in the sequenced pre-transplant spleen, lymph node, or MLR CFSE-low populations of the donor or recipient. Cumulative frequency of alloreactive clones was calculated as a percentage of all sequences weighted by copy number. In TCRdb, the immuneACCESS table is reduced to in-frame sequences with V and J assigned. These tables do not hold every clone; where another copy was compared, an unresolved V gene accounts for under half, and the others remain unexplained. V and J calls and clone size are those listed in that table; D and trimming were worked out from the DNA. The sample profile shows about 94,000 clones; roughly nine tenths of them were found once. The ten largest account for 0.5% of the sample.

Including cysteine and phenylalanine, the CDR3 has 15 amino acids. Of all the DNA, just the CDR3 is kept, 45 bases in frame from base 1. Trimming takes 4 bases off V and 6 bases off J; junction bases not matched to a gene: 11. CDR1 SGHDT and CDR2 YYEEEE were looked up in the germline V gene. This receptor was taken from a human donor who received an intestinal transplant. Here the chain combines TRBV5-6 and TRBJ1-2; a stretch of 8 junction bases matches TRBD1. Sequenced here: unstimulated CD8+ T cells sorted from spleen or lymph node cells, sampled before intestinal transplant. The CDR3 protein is CASSPGTGGVNGYTF. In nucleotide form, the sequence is TGTGCCAGCAGCCCCGGGACAGGAGGCGTAAATGGCTACACCTTC. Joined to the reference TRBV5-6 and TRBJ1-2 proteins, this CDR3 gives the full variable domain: DAGVTQSPTHLIKTRGQQVTLRCSPKSGHDTVSWYQQALGQGPQFIFQYYEEEERQRGNFPDRFSGHQFPNYSSELNVNALLLGDSALYLCASSPGTGGVNGYTFGSGTRLTVV.